A selection of T cell receptor beta chains follows, all from one sample in a study of cytomegalovirus exposure and HLA in healthy donors. Assay: immunoSEQ multiplex PCR; the TCRdb copy retains only in-frame clones and omits some. The sample shows approximately 150,000 clones, about four fifths of them seen only once. Material for sequencing was PBMCs. The receptors come from a male donor in good health and CMV-seropositive. Each CDR3 is given with its conserved first and last residue. The D gene is left open where the match is weak. Expanded clones are given a class, and other clones once, few, many or no size at all.

cdr3_nt,cdr3_aa,d_call,v_call,j_call,clone_size
TGCGCCAGCAGCCAAGACGGCAGGGGCCCTTCTGAGGCCAACGTCCTGACTTTC,CASSQDGRGPSEANVLTF,.,TRBV4-1,TRBJ2-6,once
TGCGCCAGCAGCTTAGGGCGACAGAAAGAGACCCAGTACTTC,CASSLGRQKETQYF,.,TRBV5-1,TRBJ2-5,.
TGTGCCAGCAGCCCAGGGGCAGCCTACAATGAGCAGTTCTTC,CASSPGAAYNEQFF,.,TRBV7-9,TRBJ2-1,.
TGTGCCTGCACCGACAGGGGTACCTACGAGCAGTACTTC,CACTDRGTYEQYF,TRBD1,TRBV30,TRBJ2-7,.
TGTGCCAGCAGCTTCGCAGGAGGGGGCTCCTATGGCTACACCTTC,CASSFAGGGSYGYTF,TRBD1,TRBV11-2,TRBJ1-2,.
TGCGCCAGCAGTTTTTTGGGCACAGGAGACTATGGCTACACCTTC,CASSFLGTGDYGYTF,.,TRBV5-1,TRBJ1-2,.
TGTGCCAGCAGGGAGGGCGAGACCCAGTACTTC,CASREGETQYF,.,TRBV5-8,TRBJ2-5,few
TGTGCCAGCAGCTTGGTGGGAGGGGACACTGAAGCTTTCTTT,CASSLVGGDTEAFF,.,TRBV5-5,TRBJ1-1,once
TGTGCCAGCAGCCAAGGTGGAGCCTATGGCTACACCTTC,CASSQGGAYGYTF,.,TRBV14,TRBJ1-2,once
TGTGCCTGGACCGACGGGGGTGCAACCGAGCAGTACTTC,CAWTDGGATEQYF,.,TRBV30,TRBJ2-7,once